Sequencing of this T cell receptor (beta chain) was carried out in a study of neurological immune-mediated disorders. As for the cDNA, it was generated by 5'RACE with 10-nucleotide random UMIs. From 15-18 subjects, each sequencing run yielded over 180 million TCR-beta sequences. One entry per CDR3 protein, called by TCRdb with MiXCR from the 5' RACE reads. The repertoire holds tens of thousands of distinct CDR3 sequences, with about 26% as singletons. Study observations and caveats: Multiple sclerosis, the disease with the least TCR clonal expansion, fell below healthy controls, whereas HTLV-1-associated myelopathy showed the most.

J was trimmed by 8 bases and V by 5 bases; bases with no gene match: 9. This CDR3 spans 13 amino acids. The germline V gene encodes CDR1 SGHRS and CDR2 YFSETQ. The sample holds many counts of this clonotype. What it recognizes is unknown. Volunteers from a blood bank in Maryland, USA, constituted the healthy controls. Material: PBMCs. This chain uses TRBV5-1 with TRBJ1-2; TRBD1 matches at 7 bases. This sequence was found in an older woman in good health. The CDR3 region is CASRNYDRVGYTF. CDR3 sequence (DNA): TGCGCCAGCAGGAACTACGACAGGGTCGGCTACACCTTC.